The 8 T cell receptor beta chains listed next were all sequenced from one sample in a study of blood T cell repertoires in COVID-19 (dated by TCRdb to 2020 to 2022). Libraries were built with the immunoSEQ multiplex PCR assay. TCRdb's version of the immuneACCESS table is confined to in-frame rearrangements and falls short of the full clone set. An unresolved V gene accounts for under half of the shortfall where checked; the remainder is of unknown origin. In this sample the table shows roughly 43,000 clones, about 85% of which occur a single time. Clones ranked in the top ten supply 10% to 15% of the sample. Sequencing used peripheral blood. The receptors stem from a human donor in a cohort sampled during active COVID-19.

The genes are TRBV6-5 and TRBJ2-5; 8 positions match TRBD2. Trimming took 6 bases from V and 4 from J; bases not matched to a gene: 4. CDR1 is MNHEY and CDR2 is SVGAGI in the germline V gene. This CDR3 comprises 13 residues. CDR3 sequence (DNA): TGTGCCAGCAGCCCCAGCGGGGGAGAGACCCAGTACTTC. Protein product: CASSPSGGETQYF.

The chain links TRBV6-6 to TRBJ1-3, with no clear D. The V end lost 2 bases, the J end lost 0 bases, and 5 bases lay between the germline ends. Germline-derived CDR1 and CDR2 are MNHNY and SVGAGI (reference sequence). This CDR3 contains 14 residues. CDR3 nucleotides: TGTGCCAGCAGTTACCGCAGCTCTGGAAACACCATATATTTT. Amino acids: CASSYRSSGNTIYF.

The table lists this clone with a count of one. The rearrangement joins TRBV3-1 (or the pseudogene TRBV3-2) to TRBJ2-7, with 12 positions matching TRBD1. Germline V gene data show CDR1 as LGHDT and CDR2 as YNNKEL (reference sequence). This CDR3 contains 16 residues. V trimming: 2 bases; J trimming: 5 bases; junction bases outside the gene matches: 7. The CDR3 is CASSQSPGTGGDEQYF. As DNA, the CDR3 is TGTGCCAGCAGCCAATCCCCCGGGACAGGGGGCGACGAGCAGTACTTC.

The rearrangement uses TRBV5-6 and TRBJ2-5; no firm D call. The CDR3 extends over 15 amino acids. The V and J ends lost 3 bases and 5 bases respectively, with 17 bases between them. CDR1 is SGHDT and CDR2 is YYEEEE in the germline V gene. The CDR3 loop reads CASSWRRPQKETQYF. CDR3 nucleotide sequence: TGTGCCAGCAGCTGGCGCAGGCCTCAGAAGGAGACCCAGTACTTC.

The chain uses TRBV6-5 and TRBJ1-1, with 9 bases aligning to TRBD1. The V and J ends lost 0 bases and 7 bases, in that order; junction bases with no gene match: 6. Germline V CDR1 and CDR2: MNHEY, SVGAGI. This CDR3 has 15 amino acids. The CDR3 nucleotides are TGTGCCAGCAGTTACTCAGGGACAGGGAATTATGAAGCTTTCTTT. Its protein product is CASSYSGTGNYEAFF.

This clone was found a few times. The chain uses TRBV10-3 and TRBJ2-7, with D perhaps TRBD2 (6 bases). This CDR3 region has 16 residues. The ends were cut back, 0 bases at V and 0 bases at J, with 12 bases in the middle. The germline V gene has CDR1 ENHRY and CDR2 SYGVKD. CDR3 loop: CAISESVAGSSYEQYF. The CDR3 DNA reads TGTGCCATCAGTGAGTCGGTGGCGGGGAGCTCCTACGAGCAGTACTTC.

The chain joins TRBV28 to TRBJ2-5; 9 bases agree with TRBD1. Looked up from germline, CDR1 is MDHEN and CDR2 is SYDVKM. CDR3 length: 15 amino acids. After removal of 4 bases from V and 1 base from J, the junction contained 4 bases not matched to a gene. CDR3 bases: TGTGCCAGCAGTTCGGGACAGGGTATCCAAGAGACCCAGTACTTC. Its protein is CASSSGQGIQETQYF. Supplemented by reference TRBV28 and TRBJ2-5, the full variable domain reads DVKVTQSSRYLVKRTGEKVFLECVQDMDHENMFWYRQDPGLGLRLIYFSYDVKMKEKGDIPEGYSVSREKKERFSLILESASTNQTSMYLCASSSGQGIQETQYFGPGTRLLVL.

The genes are TRBV11-3 and TRBJ2-2, with D perhaps matching TRBD2 (6 bases). V was pared by 7 bases and J by 0 bases, with 12 bases between. The CDR3 loop spans 15 amino acids. Germline CDR1 is SGHNT and CDR2 is YENEEA. The CDR3 here is CASTGGSTNTGELFF. The DNA of the CDR3 is TGTGCCAGCACCGGGGGTAGTACGAACACCGGGGAGCTGTTTTTT.